This TCR beta chain appears in the sequencing data of a study of CD8 T cells in Susac syndrome. CDR1 and CDR2 (germline): SEHNR, FQNEAQ (reference sequence). This CDR3 is 15 amino acids long. J lost 6 bases, V lost 6 bases, and 6 bases had no gene match. An input of roughly 0.5 to 1 ug of RNA was subjected to reverse transcription using random hexamers. Amplification of TCR beta CDR3 was carried out by immunoSEQ multiplex PCR, which covered 54 Vbeta and 13 Jbeta segments. TCRdb ran MiXCR on the immunoSEQ multiplex PCR reads and lists one entry per CDR3 protein. The sample carries around 220,000 distinct CDR3 sequences, about 90% recorded once.

The chain uses TRBV7-9 and TRBJ2-3; 13 bases fit TRBD2. The receptor comes from a human donor with multiple sclerosis. Specimen: CD8+ T cells from PBMCs. CDR3 protein: CASSRLAGGRDTQYF. CDR3 nucleotides: TGTGCCAGCAGTCGACTAGCGGGAGGCAGGGATACGCAGTATTTT.